A single sample gave rise to the 21 T cell receptor beta chains below, sequenced in a study of cytomegalovirus exposure and HLA in healthy donors. The PCR had 60 Vbeta and 13 Jbeta primers. TCRdb's copy holds only in-frame clones and misses some; the assay was immunoSEQ multiplex PCR. The sample holds 35,000 to 50,000 clones. Input material: PBMCs. The source is a male donor in good health and CMV-seronegative.

The gene calls are TRBV11-2 and TRBJ1-1; 8 nucleotides align to TRBD1. CDR3 length: 19 residues. Germline V gene sequence: CDR1 SGHAT, CDR2 FQNNGV. The V gene end was trimmed by 0 bases and the J gene end by 3 bases; junction bases not matched to a gene: 15. The CDR3 DNA is TGTGCCAGCAGCTTAGATAGAATAAGGTATGCAGGGGGCCACACTGAAGCTTTCTTT. Translating it yields CASSLDRIRYAGGHTEAFF.

The genes are TRBV6-5 and TRBJ2-5, with D perhaps TRBD1 (6 bases). The V end lost 2 bases, the J end lost 5 bases, and 12 bases lay between the germline ends. The CDR3 is made up of 14 amino acids. The germline gives CDR1 MNHEY, CDR2 SVGAGI. CDR3 sequence reads: CASSYGVQGETQYF. For the CDR3, the DNA is TGTGCCAGCAGTTACGGAGTCCAGGGGGAGACCCAGTACTTC.

The chain carries TRBV4-1 and TRBJ2-7, with 11 bases identical to TRBD2. After removal of 4 bases from V and 7 bases from J, the junction contained 9 bases not matched to a gene. Germline CDR1 MGHRA, CDR2 YSYEKL. The CDR3 is 15 residues long. CDR3 amino acids: CASSLGLAGAREQYF. CDR3 in DNA: TGCGCCAGCAGCCTTGGACTAGCGGGTGCGAGGGAGCAGTACTTC.

The CDR3 loop reads CASSMPGLAYNEQFF. CDR3 coding DNA: TGTGCCAGTAGTATGCCGGGACTAGCGTACAATGAGCAGTTCTTC. This rearrangement joins TRBV19 to TRBJ2-1; 10 nucleotides align to TRBD2. Germline V gene sequence: CDR1 LNHDA, CDR2 SQIVND (reference sequence). Trimming cost V 3 bases and J 4 bases; bases outside gene matches: 3. The CDR3 is made up of 15 amino acids.

The J gene is TRBJ2-3, the V gene TRBV18; 8 bases line up with TRBD1. Germline CDR1 reads KGHSH; CDR2 reads LQKENI. J gave up 1 base and V 3 bases, and 6 bases lay outside the gene matches. The CDR3 consists of 16 residues. The CDR3 region is CASSPRTGSGTDTQYF. The CDR3 DNA reads TGTGCCAGCTCACCCCGGACAGGGTCTGGCACAGATACGCAGTATTTT.

The J gene is TRBJ2-1, the V gene TRBV6-5; no firm D call. The CDR3 covers 11 residues. Germline V gene lookup returns CDR1 MNHEY and CDR2 SVGAGI. The V end was cut by 4 bases, the J end by 6 bases, with 4 bases between. The CDR3 region has the DNA TGTGCCAGCAGTTTCCTCAATGAGCAGTTCTTC. Protein product: CASSFLNEQFF.

The chain couples TRBV27 to TRBJ2-6; a possible D gene is TRBD2 (6 bases). This CDR3 spans 14 amino acids. CDR1 is MNHEY, CDR2 SMNVEV, per germline (reference sequence). Trimming took 6 bases from V and 2 from J, leaving 8 bases between them. CDR3 nucleotides: TGTGCCAGCAGGGGGGGAACTGGGGCCAACGTCCTGACTTTC. Residues: CASRGGTGANVLTF.

J is TRBJ2-7 and V is TRBV10-1, with 10 bases that match TRBD1. The V segment lost 8 bases and the J segment 6 bases; nucleotides outside the gene matches: 7. The CDR3 contains 13 residues. Germline values: CDR1 WNHNN, CDR2 SYGVQD (reference sequence). CDR3 nucleotides: TGCGCCAGCTCGACAGGGGGCTTTGGCGAGCAGTACTTC. Translating gives CASSTGGFGEQYF.

The chain joins TRBV4-1 to TRBJ1-1, with a possible D match to TRBD1 (5 bases). This CDR3 has 14 residues. Per germline, CDR1 MGHRA and CDR2 YSYEKL. The V end lost 6 bases, the J end lost 5 bases, and 16 bases lay between the germline ends. Written as DNA, the CDR3 is TGCGCCAGCAGAGAGGCAGGGCGGAATACTGAAGCTTTCTTT. Residues: CASREAGRNTEAFF.

J is TRBJ2-1 and V is TRBV7-9; tentative D call: TRBD2 (5 bases). CDR1 and CDR2 from the germline V gene are SEHNR and FQNEAQ (reference sequence). Trimming left V 5 bases short and J 0 bases short, with 20 bases between. CDR3 length equals 18 residues. The CDR3 protein is CASSTTPVSVSSYNEQFF. Written as DNA, the CDR3 is TGTGCCAGCAGCACCACCCCTGTTAGCGTGAGCTCCTACAATGAGCAGTTCTTC.

V is TRBV2 and J is TRBJ2-3, with D tentatively TRBD2 (7 bases). The V gene's germline CDR1 is SNHLY and CDR2 FYNNEI. Trimming removed 6 bases from V and 2 bases from J, with 15 bases in between. The CDR3 spans 15 residues. The CDR3 here is CASRGAGANTDTQYF. The CDR3 coding sequence is TGTGCCAGCAGGGGGGCGGGAGCGAACACAGATACGCAGTATTTT.

This sequence joins TRBV7-9 and TRBJ2-5; tentatively, D is TRBD1 (5 bases). From germline, CDR1 is SEHNR and CDR2 FQNEAQ (reference sequence). This CDR3 has 15 residues. Trimming cost V 0 bases and J 1 base, with 9 bases left between them. CDR3 DNA sequence: TGTGCCAGCAGCTTAGCGCTCGACAGCCAAGAGACCCAGTACTTC. It translates to CASSLALDSQETQYF. Full variable domain (rest looked up from reference TRBV7-9 and TRBJ2-5): DTGVSQNPRHKITKRGQNVTFRCDPISEHNRLYWYRQTLGQGPEFLTYFQNEAQLEKSRLLSDRFSAERPKGSFSTLEIQRTEQGDSAMYLCASSLALDSQETQYFGPGTRLLVL.

The chain joins TRBV29-1 to TRBJ1-5; 10 bases match TRBD1. The CDR3 contains 14 residues. V was pared by 5 bases and J by 5 bases, with 6 bases of the junction left unmatched. In germline, CDR1 is SQVTM, CDR2 ANQGSEA. The CDR3 nucleotides read TGCAGCGTTCGTACGGGACAGGGGCATCAGCCCCAGCATTTT. Its translation: CSVRTGQGHQPQHF.

J is TRBJ2-3 and V is TRBV28; D is possibly TRBD2 (6 bases). This CDR3 region has 18 residues. Germline assignment: CDR1 MDHEN and CDR2 SYDVKM. V lost 5 bases and J 2 bases, leaving 23 bases between the germline ends. Here the CDR3 DNA reads TGTGCCAGCAGTCGACCTTCCGGGCTTTCGGACTACACAGATACGCAGTATTTT. Translating gives CASSRPSGLSDYTDTQYF. Full variable domain (outside the CDR3, taken from reference TRBV28 and TRBJ2-3): DVKVTQSSRYLVKRTGEKVFLECVQDMDHENMFWYRQDPGLGLRLIYFSYDVKMKEKGDIPEGYSVSREKKERFSLILESASTNQTSMYLCASSRPSGLSDYTDTQYFGPGTRLTVL.

The chain recombines TRBV2 with TRBJ2-3; no definite D call. The germline CDR1 and CDR2 sequences are SNHLY and FYNNEI. With 4 bases removed from V and 5 bases from J, the gap between germline ends came to 10 bases. The CDR3 is 13 amino acids. The CDR3 sequence is CASSVYRRDTQYF. The CDR3 DNA reads as TGTGCCAGCAGTGTTTACAGAAGAGATACGCAGTATTTT.

This chain uses TRBV6-5 with TRBJ2-3; D may be TRBD2 (5 bases). The length of the CDR3 is 16 residues. Trimming took 0 bases from V and 4 from J, leaving 14 bases between them. Germline values: CDR1 MNHEY, CDR2 SVGAGI. Here the CDR3 reads CASSYSGISGPDTQYF. In nucleotides, the CDR3 is TGTGCCAGCAGTTACTCGGGGATCAGCGGTCCAGATACGCAGTATTTT.

The chain combines TRBV7-3 with TRBJ1-3; weak D call: TRBD1 (6 bases). Germline CDR1 is SGHTA and CDR2 is FQGTGA. This CDR3 is 16 amino acids long. V was clipped by 2 bases and J by 3 bases, with 14 bases between them. CDR3 in amino acids: CASSLDPGADGNTIYF. In DNA form, the CDR3 reads TGTGCCAGCAGCTTAGATCCAGGGGCGGATGGAAACACCATATATTTT.

The V gene is TRBV9, the J gene TRBJ2-7; 11 positions agree with TRBD2. The V gene end was trimmed by 3 bases and the J gene end by 3 bases; junction bases not matched to a gene: 5. CDR1 and CDR2 from the germline V gene are SGDLS and YYNGEE. The CDR3 contains 15 residues. CDR3 bases: TGTGCCAGCAGCGCCCAGACTAGCGGGATCTACGAGCAGTACTTC. It encodes CASSAQTSGIYEQYF.

V usage is TRBV28 and J usage is TRBJ1-1; maybe TRBD1 (5 bases). V shed 6 bases and J shed 1 base, with 12 bases lying between them. This CDR3 spans 14 amino acids. The germline V gene encodes CDR1 MDHEN and CDR2 SYDVKM. The CDR3 DNA reads as TGTGCCAGCAGGGCCGGGGGAGCGAACACTGAAGCTTTCTTT. Translating it yields CASRAGGANTEAFF. Drawing the rest from reference TRBV28 and TRBJ1-1, the complete variable domain is DVKVTQSSRYLVKRTGEKVFLECVQDMDHENMFWYRQDPGLGLRLIYFSYDVKMKEKGDIPEGYSVSREKKERFSLILESASTNQTSMYLCASRAGGANTEAFFGQGTRLTVV.

The gene calls are TRBV13 and TRBJ2-7; 10 bases agree with TRBD2. J was trimmed by 7 bases and V by 3 bases; bases with no gene match: 12. This CDR3 spans 16 amino acids. The germline V gene encodes CDR1 PRHDT and CDR2 FYEKMQ (reference sequence). The CDR3 DNA is TGTGCCAGCAGCTTTCCCGGGACTAGCGTTACGGGGGAGCAGTACTTC. Translating gives CASSFPGTSVTGEQYF.

V gene TRBV28 combines with J gene TRBJ1-2, with D unresolved. The CDR3 loop spans 12 amino acids. Trimming cost V 5 bases and J 8 bases, with 12 bases left between them. Germline V gene data show CDR1 as MDHEN and CDR2 as SYDVKM. The CDR3 DNA reads TGTGCCAGCAGTAGGGTGAGGAGGGGCTACACCTTC. This codes for CASSRVRRGYTF.